The TCR beta chain under discussion was sequenced for a study of T cell responses to AZD1222 COVID-19 vaccine (dated by TCRdb to the early 2020s). In the study overall: AZD1222 recipients with second doses at about 4 weeks or about 12 weeks were pooled, because spike-specific TCR depth and breadth did not differ between schedules. Trial participants were enrolled into age subgroups of 18-55, 56-69 and 70-plus years, which contained around 150, 29 and 61 TCR-sequenced participants, respectively. A total of 230 to 250 trial participants underwent TCR sequencing, of whom 207 received two doses of AZD1222 and around 25 received two doses of the MenACWY control vaccine.

This clone appeared a single time. No cognate antigen has been identified for it. No base-level quality is on record; no much larger clone is a single base apart. The CDR3 regions of human TCRbeta chains were analyzed by immunosequencing. Under the source paper's analysis protocol: TCRs in the repertoires were compared against a reference library of SARS-CoV-2-specific TCRs that had been generated with the MIRA antigen-specificity platform. Breadth was defined as the fraction of unique TCRs that were SARS-CoV-2-associated. Depth was defined as the fraction of total T cells that were SARS-CoV-2-associated. Each spike-specific TCR was assigned to its reactive spike region and to a CD4 or CD8 class using the MIRA data. Log10-transformed breadth and depth values were compared by one-way ANOVA with Sidak's multiple comparisons tests. In its TCRdb copy, this immuneACCESS table keeps in-frame sequences only and misses some clones. Where compared with another copy, unresolved V genes explain less than half of these, and the others have no known cause. That table supplies the V and J calls and clone size; D and trimming were determined from the DNA. The sample profile shows more than 140,000 clones; approximately 89% of them were found once. Jointly, the top ten make up approximately 5.3% of the sample.

This specimen's time point label, interpreted: baseline before first vaccination. Vaccinee samples came from UK trials COV001 and COV002, including a single-blind randomized controlled phase 2/3 trial of AZD1222 (ChAdOx1 nCoV-19) in healthy adults. For TCRbeta chain sequencing, PBMC samples were collected from trial participants at day 0 and at day 28 after the second dose. Spanning cysteine to phenylalanine, the CDR3 consists of 15 amino acids. Just CDR3 DNA is preserved here, 45 bases in frame from base 1. As encoded in the germline V gene (reference sequence), CDR1 is LGHDT while CDR2 is YNNKEL. Ends trimmed: V by 4 bases, J by 5 bases; bases unmatched to a gene: 6. Results the study describes overall, beyond this receptor: CD4 TCRs associated with the vaccine covered the entire spike protein, and the dominant responses were in regions 160-218 and 743-854. Most participants were white British and females outnumbered males, and the authors suggested that clonal diversity may have been underestimated. The 56-69-year group was small, and its depth increase did not reach significance, likely because of low power. Because no day 14 peak-response samples were available, the repertoires could be characterized only after the peak T cell response. Conclusions about previously exposed vaccinees are limited, since just six or seven AZD1222 recipients were seropositive for SARS-CoV-2 at baseline. Epitopes outside the regions mutated in the B.1.351 and B.1.1.7 variants were reportedly recognized by nearly half of the unique spike-specific TCRs. Spike-specific TCR breadth and depth rose significantly after two AZD1222 doses compared with day 0 and with MenACWY recipients.

In this chain, TRBV3-1 (or the pseudogene TRBV3-2) is recombined with TRBJ2-1, with 9 bases matching TRBD2. The clonotype originates from an adult in good health. The specimen comprised peripheral blood, sampled on day 0 of AZD1222 vaccination. The bases read TGTGCCAGCAGCCTTTTAGCGGGAGTTAACAATGAGCAGTTCTTC. This encodes CASSLLAGVNNEQFF.